This is a list of T cell receptor beta chains from one sample in a study of blood T cell repertoires in COVID-19. Clones were read by immunoSEQ multiplex PCR, and TCRdb kept only the in-frame ones, dropping some. The sample lists 200,000 to 300,000 clones, just under 85% occurring once. The sample taken for sequencing was peripheral blood. The receptors come from a woman in her sixties or seventies with active or convalescent COVID-19. Each CDR3 is given with its conserved first and last residue. A D gene is named only where the DNA matches it firmly. Not every row has a clone size; where given, it reads once, few, many or a size class.

v_call,d_call,j_call,clone_size,cdr3_nt,cdr3_aa
TRBV28,-,TRBJ1-1,-,TGTGCCAGCAGCCCAAACACAGGTACCATGAACACTGAAGCTTTCTTT,CASSPNTGTMNTEAFF
TRBV7-3,-,TRBJ2-7,-,TGTGCCAGCAGCTTAGGGGCGGGGATCTCCTACGAGCAGTACTTC,CASSLGAGISYEQYF
TRBV7-2,-,TRBJ2-1,few,TGTGCCAGCAGCTACGGGAGTTCCACCTACAATGAGCAGTTCTTC,CASSYGSSTYNEQFF
TRBV7-9,-,TRBJ1-1,-,TGTGCCAGCAGCTCTTACGACAGTTCCGGGAACACTGAAGCTTTCTTT,CASSSYDSSGNTEAFF
TRBV15,TRBD1,TRBJ2-3,-,TGTGCCACCAGCAGCGGACAGGGCACAGATACGCAGTATTTT,CATSSGQGTDTQYF
TRBV13,TRBD1,TRBJ1-2,once,TGTGCCAGCAGCTTGGGAACAGGGGGGGTCGGCTACACCTTC,CASSLGTGGVGYTF
TRBV28,TRBD2,TRBJ2-5,-,TGTGCCAGCAGTTTACGGACTAGCGGGGCGGAGACCCAGTACTTC,CASSLRTSGAETQYF
TRBV6-5,TRBD2,TRBJ2-2,-,TGTGCCAGGGGAGCGGGGCCCCTGGGCGGGGAGCTGTTTTTT,CARGAGPLGGELFF
TRBV5-4,-,TRBJ1-1,-,TGTGCCAGCAGTATAGACAGGAACACTGAAGCTTTCTTT,CASSIDRNTEAFF
TRBV7-3,-,TRBJ2-1,-,TGTGCCAGCAGCTTAGGACAGCCTAACAATGAGCAGTTCTTC,CASSLGQPNNEQFF
TRBV6-1,TRBD1,TRBJ1-2,-,TGTGCCAGCAGTGAACTCGGATACAGGGGGCGCGACTATGGCTACACCTTC,CASSELGYRGRDYGYTF
TRBV7-7,-,TRBJ2-2,-,TGTGCTAGCAGCTTAGGCAACAGTCGAACCGGGGAGCTGTTTTTT,CASSLGNSRTGELFF
TRBV18,-,TRBJ2-3,-,TGTGCCAGCTCCGCCGTAGGGGGGGCGCGCACAGATACGCAGTATTTT,CASSAVGGARTDTQYF
TRBV2,-,TRBJ1-5,-,TGTGCCAGCGGTGGGGAGGGTACCAATCAGCCCCAGCATTTT,CASGGEGTNQPQHF
TRBV5-1,-,TRBJ1-1,-,TGCGCCAGCAGCTTGCAGACGGGGGGCGGAGGTCGTCTCACGGACACTGAAGCTTTCTTT,CASSLQTGGGGRLTDTEAFF
TRBV5-1,-,TRBJ1-2,-,TGCGCCAGCAGCTTCCGGACAGAAGACTATGGCTACACCTTC,CASSFRTEDYGYTF
TRBV5-6,-,TRBJ1-1,-,TGTGCCAGCAGCTTTGACAGGAACACTGAAGCTTTCTTT,CASSFDRNTEAFF
TRBV12-3/TRBV12-4,TRBD1,TRBJ2-7,-,TGTGCCAGCAGGGGACAGGGGAACGAGCAGTACTTC,CASRGQGNEQYF
TRBV19,TRBD1,TRBJ1-5,few,TGTGCCAGTAGTAGCGGGACAGGGGTTCAGCCCCAGCATTTT,CASSSGTGVQPQHF
TRBV6-2/TRBV6-3,TRBD2,TRBJ2-3,-,TGTGCCAGCAGTCCAAGAGGTTACGCGGGAGGATCAGATACGCAGTATTTT,CASSPRGYAGGSDTQYF
TRBV28,TRBD1,TRBJ2-1,-,TGTGCCAGCAGCCAAAACAGGGGTACCTACAATGAGCAGTTCTTC,CASSQNRGTYNEQFF
TRBV11-2,TRBD1,TRBJ1-6,-,TGTGCCAGCAGCTTATCCCCGGGACAGGGGGACTCACCCCTCCACTTT,CASSLSPGQGDSPLHF
TRBV10-3,-,TRBJ1-1,few,TGTGCCATCAGTGAGCAGGAGGCCATGAACACTGAAGCTTTCTTT,CAISEQEAMNTEAFF
TRBV4-1,TRBD1,TRBJ2-7,-,TGCGCCAGCAGCCAAGATCCCCAGGACAGGGGCGCCCTCGTCGAGCAGTACTTC,CASSQDPQDRGALVEQYF
TRBV11-3,-,TRBJ1-6,once,TGTGCCAGCAGCTTAGATCGTGTATCACCCCTCCACTTT,CASSLDRVSPLHF
TRBV18,TRBD1,TRBJ1-4,-,TGTGCCAGCTCAATTACTACGGGGGGACAGGCTGCAACTAATGAAAAACTGTTTTTT,CASSITTGGQAATNEKLFF
TRBV7-7,-,TRBJ1-4,-,TGTGCTAGCAGCTTAGGACTGAACCCTAATGAAAAACTGTTTTTT,CASSLGLNPNEKLFF
TRBV10-1,-,TRBJ2-3,-,TGCGCCAGCAGTGAGTCGGGAGGTCCCGGGGTTACAGATACGCAGTATTTT,CASSESGGPGVTDTQYF
TRBV30,TRBD2,TRBJ2-1,-,TGTGCCTGGAGCGGCGGGAGAGTGTATGAGCAGTTCTTC,CAWSGGRVYEQFF
TRBV3-1/TRBV3-2,-,TRBJ2-7,-,TGTGCCAGCAGCCAAGATGCGGGACAGATAACCTACGAGCAGTACTTC,CASSQDAGQITYEQYF
TRBV3-1/TRBV3-2,-,TRBJ1-1,-,TGTGCCAGCAGCTTGTACAGGACCACTGAAGCTTTCTTT,CASSLYRTTEAFF
TRBV4-2,-,TRBJ1-2,medium-sized,TGTGCCAGCAGCCTACTACCTAAGACCCGATGGAGCTATGGCTACACCTTC,CASSLLPKTRWSYGYTF
TRBV5-5,-,TRBJ1-2,-,TGTGCCAGCAGCTTGGTAGGACAACCAAACTATGGCTACACCTTC,CASSLVGQPNYGYTF
TRBV5-1,TRBD1,TRBJ1-1,-,TGCGCCAGCAGCGTGGGACAGGGGAGGCCGCCCGAAGCTTTCTTT,CASSVGQGRPPEAFF
TRBV7-8,TRBD1,TRBJ1-5,-,TGTGCCAGCAGCAGGGACAGCGAAAGCAATCAGCCCCAGCATTTT,CASSRDSESNQPQHF
TRBV4-2,-,TRBJ1-5,-,TGTGCCAGCAGCCAAGTGTTTGATATCGGTTTACAGCCCCAGCATTTT,CASSQVFDIGLQPQHF
TRBV6-6,-,TRBJ1-3,few,TGTGCCAGCAGTTACCCGGGAAACACCATATATTTT,CASSYPGNTIYF
TRBV2,TRBD1,TRBJ1-3,-,TGTGCCAGCAGTTCCCAGGGGGGCGCTGGAAACACCATATATTTT,CASSSQGGAGNTIYF
TRBV11-2,TRBD2,TRBJ2-1,-,TGTGCCAGCAGCTTAGTAGCGGGAGGGCTAAATGAGCAGTTCTTC,CASSLVAGGLNEQFF
TRBV28,-,TRBJ2-2,-,TGTGCCAGCAGCAGGGGGGACACCGGGGAGCTGTTTTTT,CASSRGDTGELFF
TRBV5-1,TRBD2,TRBJ2-1,-,TGCGCCAGCAGCTTGCTGACTAGCGGGGGTAATGAGCAGTTCTTC,CASSLLTSGGNEQFF
TRBV6-1,TRBD1,TRBJ1-2,few,TGTGCCAGCAGTGAGGCGGGACAGAACTATGGCTACACCTTC,CASSEAGQNYGYTF